These T cell receptor beta chains were read from a single sample in a study of T cells after yellow fever vaccination. One entry per CDR3 protein results from TCRdb running MiXCR on the 5' RACE reads. The table lists some 300,000 distinct CDR3 sequences, 7.5% to 9.5% of them singletons. The sequencing here drew on CD4+ T cells sorted from PBMCs, taken 5 days after the yellow fever booster vaccination. The receptor source for this set is a man aged 18 to 29 who received the YFV17D yellow fever vaccine. The CDR3 runs from the conserved cysteine through the conserved F or W. D genes are given only for firm matches. Clone size is shown for a subset of rows, as once, few, many or a class of expanded clone.

TRBJ2-7	TRBV18	-	TRBD1	TGTGCCAGCTCACCGCTTGGGACAGCCTCCTACGAGCAGTACTTC	CASSPLGTASYEQYF
TRBJ2-5	TRBV20-1	few	TRBD2	TGCAGTGCTGTTAGCGGGGGAGGAGAGACCCAGTACTTC	CSAVSGGGETQYF
TRBJ2-3	TRBV6-5	many	TRBD1	TGTGCCAGCAGACTGGTATGGACAGGGGGGTCAGATACGCAGTATTTT	CASRLVWTGGSDTQYF
TRBJ2-7	TRBV6-6	-	TRBD2	TGTGCCAGCAGTTACCTTGGACTAGCGGACTCCTACGAGCAGTACTTC	CASSYLGLADSYEQYF
TRBJ2-3	TRBV5-4	many	-	TGTGCCAGCAGCCGGAATGCCAGGGACGGAGATACGCAGTATTTT	CASSRNARDGDTQYF
TRBJ2-5	TRBV30	-	-	TGTGCCTGGAGCCGAGGGTACCAAGAGACCCAGTACTTC	CAWSRGYQETQYF
TRBJ1-2	TRBV7-8	-	TRBD1	TGTGCCAGCAGCGCTTCCCGTACAGGGGTCGGGGTGAGGGGCTACACCTTC	CASSASRTGVGVRGYTF
TRBJ1-5	TRBV12-3/TRBV12-4	many	-	TGTGCCAGCAGTTTAAAAGGACCCCAGCATTTT	CASSLKGPQHF
TRBJ2-3	TRBV7-2	few	TRBD1	TGTGCCAGCAGCGAGAGACAGGGGGACGGGACAGATACGCAGTATTTT	CASSERQGDGTDTQYF
TRBJ2-1	TRBV19	-	-	TGTGCCAGTAGTTCGGGCCGTGAGCAGTTCTTC	CASSSGREQFF
TRBJ2-3	TRBV7-6	few	-	TGTGCCAGCAGCTCCCTCTTGACAGGTAGCACAGATACGCAGTATTTT	CASSSLLTGSTDTQYF
TRBJ2-2	TRBV3-1	few	TRBD1	TGTGCCAGCAGCCAAGAGGCCGGACAGGGCACCGGGGAGCTGTTTTTT	CASSQEAGQGTGELFF
TRBJ2-7	TRBV6-6	few	TRBD1	TGTGCCAGCAGTTATGGGACAGCAGACTACGAGCAGTACTTC	CASSYGTADYEQYF
TRBJ1-1	TRBV19	-	-	TGTGCCAGCCAGGCCGGGACACCAAAAACTTTCTTT	CASQAGTPKTFF
TRBJ2-3	TRBV7-9	-	-	TGTGCCAGCAGCTTCGAGGCGGGCGGGGCTTCAGATACGCAGTATTTT	CASSFEAGGASDTQYF
TRBJ2-1	TRBV7-2	-	TRBD2	TGTGCCAGCAGGGGTAGACTAGCGGGGGGACTTGAGCAGTTCTTC	CASRGRLAGGLEQFF
TRBJ1-4	TRBV7-9	many	-	TGTGCCAGCAGCTCCTCAGGGAGTGAAAAACTGTTTTTT	CASSSSGSEKLFF
TRBJ2-7	TRBV5-1	few	-	TGCGCCAGCAGCTTAGACAGGAGGTCCTACGAGCAGTACTTC	CASSLDRRSYEQYF
TRBJ2-5	TRBV11-2	many	TRBD1	TGTGCCAGCAGCCGGGGGAGGACAGGGTTTCAGTACTTC	CASSRGRTGFQYF
TRBJ1-2	TRBV20-1	few	TRBD1	TGCAGTGCTAGAGACCGTTTGACAGGGTCCTCCTATGGCTACACCTTC	CSARDRLTGSSYGYTF
TRBJ1-6	TRBV6-5	-	-	TGTGCCAGCAGACCGGGACCGAATTCACCCCTCCACTTT	CASRPGPNSPLHF
TRBJ1-6	TRBV6-1	few	-	TGTGCCAGCAGTGAACTTTGGGGAGGGGATTCACCCCTCCACTTT	CASSELWGGDSPLHF
TRBJ2-5	TRBV5-1	many	-	TGCGCCAGCACGCCGGTCACCTCCCCCACAGAGACCCAGTACTTC	CASTPVTSPTETQYF
TRBJ2-3	TRBV6-2/TRBV6-3	few	-	TGTGCCAGCAGAGATACCACAGATACGCAGTATTTT	CASRDTTDTQYF
TRBJ2-5	TRBV7-2	few	TRBD2	TGTGCCAGCAGCTCAAGCTGGGGGGGGGAGACCCAGTACTTC	CASSSSWGGETQYF
TRBJ2-2	TRBV7-6	-	TRBD1	TGTGCCAGCAGCTTAGCGCTAGCAGGGGGCACCGGGGAGCTGTTTTTT	CASSLALAGGTGELFF
TRBJ2-7	TRBV2	few	TRBD1	TGTGCCAGCGCGAGCCTAAGAGGGGGCCACGAGCAGTACTTC	CASASLRGGHEQYF
TRBJ2-1	TRBV5-4	-	-	TGTGCCAGCAGCTTGGATAGGGACAACTCCTACAATGAGCAGTTCTTC	CASSLDRDNSYNEQFF
TRBJ1-5	TRBV24-1	many	-	TGTGCCACCAGTGATACCCGGGCGGGAGGAGGTCAGCCCCAGCATTTT	CATSDTRAGGGQPQHF
TRBJ1-5	TRBV3-1	many	-	TGTGCCAGCAGCCTCCGGAAGAAAGACGGACAGCCCCAGCATTTT	CASSLRKKDGQPQHF
TRBJ2-4	TRBV20-1	-	TRBD1	TGCAGTGCTAGCGAACCCGGGACAGGGGCCGAAAACATTCAGTACTTC	CSASEPGTGAENIQYF
TRBJ2-1	TRBV11-2	few	-	TGTGCCAGCAGCTTAGATCGCTCAGAGCAGTTCTTC	CASSLDRSEQFF
TRBJ1-6	TRBV4-1	-	TRBD1	TGCGCCAGCAGCCAAGGACAGGGGGCGACGTATAATTCACCCCTCCACTTT	CASSQGQGATYNSPLHF
TRBJ2-3	TRBV7-8	few	-	TGTGCCAGCAGGGACCCTTATTACGACCTCGCAGATACGCAGTATTTT	CASRDPYYDLADTQYF
TRBJ2-1	TRBV29-1	many	-	TGCAGCTCCCGAAGAGCGGACAGCAATGACTATGAGCAGTTCTTC	CSSRRADSNDYEQFF
TRBJ1-1	TRBV5-6	few	-	TGTGCCAGCAGCTCCTACGGCGGTTACACTGAAGCTTTCTTT	CASSSYGGYTEAFF
TRBJ2-5	TRBV7-3	-	-	TGTGCCAGCAGCCGGGTCGGATTGGAGACCCAGTACTTC	CASSRVGLETQYF
TRBJ2-3	TRBV4-1	many	TRBD2	TGCGCCAGCAGCCGAAATACGGGACTAGCGGGGTACACAGATACGCAGTATTTT	CASSRNTGLAGYTDTQYF
TRBJ1-1	TRBV7-9	few	TRBD1	TGTGCCAGCAGGAAGCGACAGGGCGGTGAAGCTTTCTTT	CASRKRQGGEAFF
TRBJ2-3	TRBV14	many	-	TGTGCCAGCAGCCGGGACTATACGCAGTATTTT	CASSRDYTQYF
TRBJ1-1	TRBV4-3	many	-	TGCGCCAGCAGCCAAAGGCCAGTTCAACTGGGGAACACTGAAGCTTTCTTT	CASSQRPVQLGNTEAFF
TRBJ2-2	TRBV27	-	-	TGTGCCAGCAGTTTTTCGGTTAAGCCATGGGAAATGAACACCGGGGAGCTGTTTTTT	CASSFSVKPWEMNTGELFF
TRBJ2-1	TRBV4-3	-	TRBD2	TGCGCCAGCAGCCAAGACGCGGGGGGTAGCTCCTACAATGAGCAGTTCTTC	CASSQDAGGSSYNEQFF
TRBJ1-6	TRBV25-1	-	-	TGTGCCAGCAGTGAGAATTCACCCCTCCACTTT	CASSENSPLHF
TRBJ2-1	TRBV12-3/TRBV12-4	many	-	TGTGCCAGCAGTTTAGGGGGACGGAGCTCCTACAATGAGCAGTTCTTC	CASSLGGRSSYNEQFF
TRBJ2-5	TRBV19	-	-	TGTGCCAGTAATAAAGGGGTTCGAAGGGGCCAAGAGACCCAGTACTTC	CASNKGVRRGQETQYF